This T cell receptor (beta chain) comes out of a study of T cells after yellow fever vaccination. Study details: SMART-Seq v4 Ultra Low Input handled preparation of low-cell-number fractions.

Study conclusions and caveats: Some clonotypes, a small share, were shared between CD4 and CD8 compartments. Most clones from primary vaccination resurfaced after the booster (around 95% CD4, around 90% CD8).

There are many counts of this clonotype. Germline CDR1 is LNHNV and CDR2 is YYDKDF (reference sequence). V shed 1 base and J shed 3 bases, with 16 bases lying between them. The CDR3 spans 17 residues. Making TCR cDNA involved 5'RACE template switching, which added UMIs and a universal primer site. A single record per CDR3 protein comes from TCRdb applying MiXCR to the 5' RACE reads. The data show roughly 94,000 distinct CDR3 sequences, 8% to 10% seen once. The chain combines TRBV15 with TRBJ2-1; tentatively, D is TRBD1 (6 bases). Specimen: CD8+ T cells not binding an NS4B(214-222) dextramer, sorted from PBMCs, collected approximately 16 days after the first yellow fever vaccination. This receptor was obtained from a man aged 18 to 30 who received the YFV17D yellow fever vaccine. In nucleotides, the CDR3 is TGTGCCACCAGCAGAGGAGCCAGGGGACCCCGCTACAATGAGCAGTTCTTC. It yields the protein CATSRGARGPRYNEQFF.